This T cell receptor (beta chain) was documented in a study of blood T cell repertoires in COVID-19. The ends were cut back, 4 bases at V and 4 bases at J, with 17 bases in the middle. The CDR3 has 16 amino acids. Germline V gene lookup returns CDR1 SGHRS and CDR2 YFSETQ. Sequencing was performed with immunoSEQ multiplex PCR; in TCRdb, only in-frame clones are kept and a portion is missing. This table holds 310,000 or so clones, about 83% found once. The TCR sequence derives from a woman aged 50 to 65 with acute or convalescent COVID-19. The chain links TRBV5-1 to TRBJ1-4; the D gene is possibly TRBD1 (6 bases). The sequencing sample was made of peripheral blood. DNA for the CDR3: TGCGCCAGCAGCCCAACCCCACAGGGCTTTAATGAAAAACTGTTTTTT. Translation gives CASSPTPQGFNEKLFF.